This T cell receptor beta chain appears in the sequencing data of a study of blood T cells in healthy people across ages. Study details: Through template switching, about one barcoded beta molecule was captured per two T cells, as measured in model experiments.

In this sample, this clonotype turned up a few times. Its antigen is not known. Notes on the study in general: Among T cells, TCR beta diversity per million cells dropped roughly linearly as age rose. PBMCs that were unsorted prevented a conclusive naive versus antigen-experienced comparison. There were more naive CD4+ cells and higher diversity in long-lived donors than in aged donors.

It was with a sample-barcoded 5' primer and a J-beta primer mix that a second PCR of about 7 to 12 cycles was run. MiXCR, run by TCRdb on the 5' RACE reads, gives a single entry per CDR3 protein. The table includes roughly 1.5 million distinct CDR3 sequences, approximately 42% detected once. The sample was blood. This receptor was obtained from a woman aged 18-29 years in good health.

CDR3 region: CASSLVVGIGSKNIQYF. DNA of the CDR3: TGCGCCAGCAGCTTGGTGGTTGGGATAGGATCCAAAAACATTCAGTACTTC. The V call is TRBV5-1, the J call TRBJ2-4; D is unresolved. The CDR3 spans 17 residues. Germline CDR1 reads SGHRS; CDR2 reads YFSETQ. Trimming took 0 bases from V and 2 from J, leaving 15 bases between them.